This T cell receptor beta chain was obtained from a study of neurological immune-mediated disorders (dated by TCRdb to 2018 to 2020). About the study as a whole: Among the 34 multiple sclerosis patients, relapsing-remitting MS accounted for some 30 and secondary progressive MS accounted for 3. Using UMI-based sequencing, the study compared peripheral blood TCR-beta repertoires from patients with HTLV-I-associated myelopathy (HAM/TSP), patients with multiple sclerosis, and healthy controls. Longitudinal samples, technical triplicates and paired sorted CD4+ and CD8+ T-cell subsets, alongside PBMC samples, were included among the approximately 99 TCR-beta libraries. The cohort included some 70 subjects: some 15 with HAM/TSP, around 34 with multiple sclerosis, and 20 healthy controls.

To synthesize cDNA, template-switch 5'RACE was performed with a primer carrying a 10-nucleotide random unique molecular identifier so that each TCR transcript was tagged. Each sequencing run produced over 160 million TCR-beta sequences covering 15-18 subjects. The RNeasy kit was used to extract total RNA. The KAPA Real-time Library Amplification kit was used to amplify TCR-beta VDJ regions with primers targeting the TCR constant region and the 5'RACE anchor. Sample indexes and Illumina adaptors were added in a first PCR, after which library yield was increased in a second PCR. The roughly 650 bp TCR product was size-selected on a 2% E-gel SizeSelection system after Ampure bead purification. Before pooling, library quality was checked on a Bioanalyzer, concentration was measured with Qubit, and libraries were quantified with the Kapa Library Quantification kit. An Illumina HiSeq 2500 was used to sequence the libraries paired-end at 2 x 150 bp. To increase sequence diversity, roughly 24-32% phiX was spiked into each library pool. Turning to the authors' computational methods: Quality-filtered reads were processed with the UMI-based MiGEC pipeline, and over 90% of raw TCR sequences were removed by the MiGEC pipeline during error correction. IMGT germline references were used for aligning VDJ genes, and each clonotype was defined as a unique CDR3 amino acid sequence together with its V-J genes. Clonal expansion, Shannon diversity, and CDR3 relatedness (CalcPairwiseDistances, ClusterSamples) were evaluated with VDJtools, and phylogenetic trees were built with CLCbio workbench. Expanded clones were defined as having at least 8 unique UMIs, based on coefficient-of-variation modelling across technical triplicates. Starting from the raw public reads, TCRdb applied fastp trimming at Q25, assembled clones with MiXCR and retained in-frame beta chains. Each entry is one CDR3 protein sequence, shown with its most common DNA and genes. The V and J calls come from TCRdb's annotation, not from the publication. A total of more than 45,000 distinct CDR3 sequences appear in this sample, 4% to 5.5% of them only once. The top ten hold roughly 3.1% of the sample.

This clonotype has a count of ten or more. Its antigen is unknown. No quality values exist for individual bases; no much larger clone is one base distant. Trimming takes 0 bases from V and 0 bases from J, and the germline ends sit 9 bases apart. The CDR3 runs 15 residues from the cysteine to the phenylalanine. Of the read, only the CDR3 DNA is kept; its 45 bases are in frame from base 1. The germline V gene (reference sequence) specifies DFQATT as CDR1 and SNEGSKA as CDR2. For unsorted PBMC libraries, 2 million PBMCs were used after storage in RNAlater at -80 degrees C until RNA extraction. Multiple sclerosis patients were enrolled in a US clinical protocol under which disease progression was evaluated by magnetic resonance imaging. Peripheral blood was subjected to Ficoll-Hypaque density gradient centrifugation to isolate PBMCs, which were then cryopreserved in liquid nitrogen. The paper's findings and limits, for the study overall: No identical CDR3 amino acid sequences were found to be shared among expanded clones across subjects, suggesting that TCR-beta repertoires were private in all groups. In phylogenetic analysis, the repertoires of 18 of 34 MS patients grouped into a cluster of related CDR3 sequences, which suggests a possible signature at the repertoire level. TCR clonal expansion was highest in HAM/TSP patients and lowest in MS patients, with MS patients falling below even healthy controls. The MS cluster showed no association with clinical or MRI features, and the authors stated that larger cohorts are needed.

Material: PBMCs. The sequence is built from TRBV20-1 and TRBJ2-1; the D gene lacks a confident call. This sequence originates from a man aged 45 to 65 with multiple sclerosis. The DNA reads TGCAGTGCTAGAGATCTAAGGACCTCCTACAATGAGCAGTTCTTC. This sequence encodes CSARDLRTSYNEQFF.